One and the same sample provided the 12 T cell receptor beta chains below, sequenced in a study of T cell repertoires in ileal Crohn's disease. As to time point: neoterminal ileum biopsy at postoperative endoscopy, about 6 months after surgery. The repertoire was sequenced with immunoSEQ multiplex PCR; TCRdb's copy has only in-frame clones and lacks some. The data show about 17,000 clones, roughly 72% seen once. The sample comprised ileal tissue. Every receptor here comes from an adult with Crohn's disease.

This clone was found a few times. The rearrangement links TRBV9 to TRBJ2-5, with 9 nucleotides matching TRBD2. The CDR3 contains 14 residues. Germline V gives CDR1 SGDLS, CDR2 YYNGEE. With 3 bases clipped from V and 3 bases from J, the junction kept 3 bases outside the gene matches. The CDR3 loop reads CASSAGLAKETQYF. The CDR3, as DNA: TGTGCCAGCAGCGCGGGACTAGCAAAAGAGACCCAGTACTTC.

In the case of this clone: The same CDR3 arises from other DNA sequences in this sample as well. The chain joins TRBV9 to TRBJ1-1; 7 bases map to TRBD1. Germline CDR1 and CDR2: SGDLS and YYNGEE. This CDR3 is built from 17 residues. V lost 2 bases, J lost 5 bases, and 15 bases stayed unmatched. This CDR3 reads CASSVDSGQGVRTEAFF. CDR3 nucleotides: TGTGCCAGCAGCGTTGACAGTGGGCAGGGGGTGAGAACTGAAGCTTTCTTT.

The rearrangement uses TRBV30 and TRBJ2-1; a possible D gene is TRBD1 (6 bases). Germline assignment: CDR1 GTSNPN and CDR2 SVGIG (reference sequence). Trimming pared 0 bases from V and 6 bases from J, leaving 15 bases between. CDR3 length: 15 residues. This chain's CDR3 is CAWSVPSMGANEQFF. For the CDR3, the DNA is TGTGCCTGGAGTGTTCCTAGCATGGGGGCCAATGAGCAGTTCTTC.

This chain uses TRBV11-2 with TRBJ2-7; TRBD1 aligns across 9 bases. V trimming: 5 bases; J trimming: 5 bases; junction bases outside the gene matches: 10. This CDR3 is built from 15 residues. Germline loops: CDR1 SGHAT, CDR2 FQNNGV. The CDR3 DNA reads TGTGCCAGCAGCCGGACCCTGGGGACAGGGAACGAGCAGTACTTC. This translates into CASSRTLGTGNEQYF.

The CDR3 DNA reads as TGCGCCAGCAGCTTGTCTAGCGGGAGGAAATACGAGCAGTACTTC. Amino acids: CASSLSSGRKYEQYF. The chain has TRBV5-1 and TRBJ2-7; 11 nucleotides agree with TRBD2. This CDR3 spans 15 amino acids. The V and J ends lost 1 base and 4 bases, in that order; junction bases with no gene match: 4. The germline V gene has CDR1 SGHRS and CDR2 YFSETQ.

This chain links TRBV4-3 with TRBJ2-3, with D unclear. Germline V gives CDR1 LGHNA, CDR2 YSLEER. The CDR3 is made up of 13 amino acids. The V end lost 1 base, the J end lost 5 bases, and 7 bases lay between the germline ends. The CDR3 DNA reads TGCGCCAGCAGCCAAGGGCTCAGAGATACGCAGTATTTT. Translating gives CASSQGLRDTQYF.

The gene calls are TRBV14 and TRBJ1-2; D is possibly TRBD1 (5 bases). The V gene's germline CDR1 is SGHDN and CDR2 FVKESK. V was trimmed by 1 base and J by 8 bases, leaving 11 bases between them. The CDR3 is made up of 13 amino acids. CDR3 nucleotide sequence: TGTGCCAGCAGCCAAGTAGCAGGGAACGGCTACACCTTC. Translated: CASSQVAGNGYTF.

The CDR3 coding sequence is TGCGCCAGCAGACTGGGGACAGTCAAGGGATATACGCAGTATTTT. Translated, it gives CASRLGTVKGYTQYF. This chain links TRBV5-1 with TRBJ2-3, with TRBD1 identical over 7 bases. With V trimmed by 5 bases and J by 7 bases, 13 bases remained unmatched. The CDR3 spans 15 residues. Germline loops: CDR1 SGHRS, CDR2 YFSETQ. Drawing the rest from reference TRBV5-1 and TRBJ2-3, the complete variable domain is KAGVTQTPRYLIKTRGQQVTLSCSPISGHRSVSWYQQTPGQGLQFLFEYFSETQRNKGNFPGRFSGRQFSNSRSEMNVSTLELGDSALYLCASRLGTVKGYTQYFGPGTRLTVL.

J is TRBJ1-3 and V is TRBV5-1; the match to TRBD1 covers 7 bases. The CDR3 is 16 amino acids. Unmatched junction bases numbered 10, after V lost 4 bases and J lost 3 bases. Germline V gene sequence: CDR1 SGHRS, CDR2 YFSETQ. The CDR3 here is CASSEGTVLGGNTIYF. The DNA of the CDR3 is TGCGCCAGCAGCGAGGGGACAGTTCTCGGTGGAAACACCATATATTTT.

This clone was seen only a few times. This chain links TRBV7-9 with TRBJ1-2; the D is unclear. V was cut by 2 bases and J by 2 bases, with 9 bases left in between. This CDR3 contains 14 residues. The germline gives CDR1 SEHNR, CDR2 FQNEAQ (reference sequence). CDR3 DNA: TGTGCCAGCAGCTTACTCGGAGTAAACTATGGCTACACCTTC. Its translation: CASSLLGVNYGYTF.

This chain joins TRBV15 and TRBJ2-1; TRBD2 matches at 13 bases. The CDR3 length is 18 residues. Germline V gene sequence: CDR1 LNHNV, CDR2 YYDKDF (reference sequence). V trimming: 0 bases; J trimming: 8 bases; junction bases outside the gene matches: 10. Written as DNA, the CDR3 is TGTGCCACCAGCAGAGACCTTACTAGCGGGGGGGTCTATTATGAGCAGTTCTTC. Protein product: CATSRDLTSGGVYYEQFF.

This clone has more than one count but fewer than ten. This rearrangement joins TRBV7-6 to TRBJ2-5, with D possibly TRBD1 on 5 matching bases. V was pared by 1 base and J by 1 base, with 7 bases between. This CDR3 has 14 residues. The germline V gene has CDR1 SGHVS and CDR2 FNYEAQ. Here the CDR3 reads CASSLGQTQETQYF. In DNA form, the CDR3 reads TGTGCCAGCAGCTTAGGACAGACCCAAGAGACCCAGTACTTC. The whole variable domain, remainder taken from reference TRBV7-6 and TRBJ2-5, is GAGVSQSPRYKVTKRGQDVALRCDPISGHVSLYWYRQALGQGPEFLTYFNYEAQQDKSGLPNDRFSAERPEGSISTLTIQRTEQRDSAMYRCASSLGQTQETQYFGPGTRLLVL.